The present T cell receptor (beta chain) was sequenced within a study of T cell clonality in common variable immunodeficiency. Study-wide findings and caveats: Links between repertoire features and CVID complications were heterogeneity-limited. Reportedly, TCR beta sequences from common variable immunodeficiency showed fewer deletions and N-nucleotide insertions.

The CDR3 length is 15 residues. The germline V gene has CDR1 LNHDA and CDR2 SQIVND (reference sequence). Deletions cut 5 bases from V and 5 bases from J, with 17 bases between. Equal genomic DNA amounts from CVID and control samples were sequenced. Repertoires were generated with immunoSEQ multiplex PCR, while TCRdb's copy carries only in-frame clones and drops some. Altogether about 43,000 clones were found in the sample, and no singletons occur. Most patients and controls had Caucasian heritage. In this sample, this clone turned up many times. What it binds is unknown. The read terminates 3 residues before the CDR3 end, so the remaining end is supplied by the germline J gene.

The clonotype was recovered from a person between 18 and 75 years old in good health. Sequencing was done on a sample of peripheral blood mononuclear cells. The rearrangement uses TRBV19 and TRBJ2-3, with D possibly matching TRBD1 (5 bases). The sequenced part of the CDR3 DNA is TGTGCCAGTAGTCAGGGAAGGGGTTTGGGAGATACG. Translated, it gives CASSQGRGLGDT. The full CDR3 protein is CASSQGRGLGDTQYF.